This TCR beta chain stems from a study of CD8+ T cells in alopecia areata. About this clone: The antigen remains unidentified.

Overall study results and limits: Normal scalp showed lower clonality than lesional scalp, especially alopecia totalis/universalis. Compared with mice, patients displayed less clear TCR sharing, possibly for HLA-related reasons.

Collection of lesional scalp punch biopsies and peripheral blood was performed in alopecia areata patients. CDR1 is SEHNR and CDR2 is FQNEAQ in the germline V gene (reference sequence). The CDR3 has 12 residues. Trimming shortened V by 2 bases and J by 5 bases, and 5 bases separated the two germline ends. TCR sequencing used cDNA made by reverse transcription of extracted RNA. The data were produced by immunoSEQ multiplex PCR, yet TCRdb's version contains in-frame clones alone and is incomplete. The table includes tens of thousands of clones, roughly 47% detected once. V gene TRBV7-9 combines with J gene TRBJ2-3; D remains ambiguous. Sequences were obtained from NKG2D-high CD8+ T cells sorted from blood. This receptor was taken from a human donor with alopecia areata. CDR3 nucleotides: TGTGCCAGCAGCTTATGGGGAGATACGCAGTATTTT. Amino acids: CASSLWGDTQYF.